Listed below are T cell receptor beta chains from one sample, sequenced in a study of cytomegalovirus exposure and HLA in healthy donors. The assay was immunoSEQ multiplex PCR, and TCRdb's table has in-frame clones only and misses some. The sample consists of more than 50,000 clones, about three quarters of them appearing once. The sample comprised PBMCs. The receptors shown here come from a man over 45 in good health and CMV-seropositive. Both conserved end residues are part of each CDR3. D genes are given only for firm matches. Clone size, where shown, is once, few, many, or a class for clones that have expanded.

clone_size: NA; d_call: TRBD1; j_call: TRBJ2-5; v_call: TRBV4-1; cdr3_nt: TGCGCCAGCAGCCAAGCTTTGACACAGGGGTGGGAGACCCAGTACTTC; cdr3_aa: CASSQALTQGWETQYF
clone_size: few; d_call: NA; j_call: TRBJ1-1; v_call: TRBV5-1; cdr3_nt: TGCGCCAGCAGCTCGACCCTGGGAGCCCGAGGCGCTGAAGCTTTCTTT; cdr3_aa: CASSSTLGARGAEAFF
clone_size: NA; d_call: NA; j_call: TRBJ1-1; v_call: TRBV27; cdr3_nt: TGTGCCAGCAGCCCAAGGAGGGGAGGCACTGAAGCTTTCTTT; cdr3_aa: CASSPRRGGTEAFF
clone_size: once; d_call: TRBD2; j_call: TRBJ2-5; v_call: TRBV7-2; cdr3_nt: TGTGCCAGCAGCCGGGGACTAGCCGAGACCCAGTACTTC; cdr3_aa: CASSRGLAETQYF
clone_size: NA; d_call: NA; j_call: TRBJ2-1; v_call: TRBV6-6; cdr3_nt: TGTGCCAGCAGCCTAACCCCCTCTACCCCCAATGAGCAGTTCTTC; cdr3_aa: CASSLTPSTPNEQFF
clone_size: NA; d_call: NA; j_call: TRBJ1-1; v_call: TRBV29-1; cdr3_nt: TGCAGCGTCAGCAGGGTGGGCTTGAACACTGAAGCTTTCTTT; cdr3_aa: CSVSRVGLNTEAFF
clone_size: NA; d_call: NA; j_call: TRBJ1-2; v_call: TRBV30; cdr3_nt: TGTGCCTGGAGTGTGAACCGGGAACCTCGCTATGGCTACACCTTC; cdr3_aa: CAWSVNREPRYGYTF
clone_size: NA; d_call: NA; j_call: TRBJ1-5; v_call: TRBV18; cdr3_nt: TGTGCCAGCTCATCCGTCCCCAGGGTGGGGGGAAACTATAGCAATCAGCCCCAGCATTTT; cdr3_aa: CASSSVPRVGGNYSNQPQHF
clone_size: once; d_call: NA; j_call: TRBJ2-4; v_call: TRBV5-7; cdr3_nt: TGTGCCAGCAGCCCCAGGGGCATCGGGGGGAAAAACATTCAGTACTTC; cdr3_aa: CASSPRGIGGKNIQYF
clone_size: NA; d_call: TRBD1; j_call: TRBJ1-2; v_call: TRBV5-1; cdr3_nt: TGCGCCAGCAGCTTGTTCACAGGGGGCCCCTATGGCTACACCTTC; cdr3_aa: CASSLFTGGPYGYTF
clone_size: NA; d_call: NA; j_call: TRBJ1-2; v_call: TRBV6-5; cdr3_nt: TGTGCCAGCAGGCAGGGACTCGGCTATGGCTACACCTTC; cdr3_aa: CASRQGLGYGYTF
clone_size: NA; d_call: NA; j_call: TRBJ1-5; v_call: TRBV28; cdr3_nt: TGTGCCAGCACCCTACAGTTAGGATTGGAAAGCAATCAGCCCCAGCATTTT; cdr3_aa: CASTLQLGLESNQPQHF
clone_size: NA; d_call: TRBD1; j_call: TRBJ1-4; v_call: TRBV5-4; cdr3_nt: TGTGCCAGCAGCCCCGGAGGTCCAGGGGGCAGTGAAAAACTGTTTTTT; cdr3_aa: CASSPGGPGGSEKLFF
clone_size: NA; d_call: TRBD1; j_call: TRBJ1-4; v_call: TRBV27; cdr3_nt: TGTGCCAGCCGCCGGACAGGGGAGGGAAAACTGTTTTTT; cdr3_aa: CASRRTGEGKLFF
clone_size: once; d_call: NA; j_call: TRBJ2-3; v_call: TRBV7-7; cdr3_nt: TGTGCCAGCACCACAGGGACGAAGGATACGCAGTATTTT; cdr3_aa: CASTTGTKDTQYF
clone_size: NA; d_call: NA; j_call: TRBJ2-5; v_call: TRBV7-2; cdr3_nt: TGTGCCAGCAGCGAGAACCCGTTCGCCCAGTACTTC; cdr3_aa: CASSENPFAQYF
clone_size: NA; d_call: TRBD1; j_call: TRBJ2-7; v_call: TRBV19; cdr3_nt: TGTGCCAGTAGTGTAGGGACAGGGTTTTACGAGCAGTACTTC; cdr3_aa: CASSVGTGFYEQYF
clone_size: NA; d_call: TRBD2; j_call: TRBJ2-1; v_call: TRBV7-2; cdr3_nt: TGTGCCAGCAGCTTAGCGGGAGGGCCTGGCACTGATCCGTTCTTC; cdr3_aa: CASSLAGGPGTDPFF
clone_size: NA; d_call: TRBD1; j_call: TRBJ2-6; v_call: TRBV7-9; cdr3_nt: TGTGCCAGCAGCATGACAGGGTCTGGGGCCAACGTCCTGACTTTC; cdr3_aa: CASSMTGSGANVLTF
clone_size: NA; d_call: TRBD2; j_call: TRBJ2-7; v_call: TRBV6-5; cdr3_nt: TGTGCCAGCAGTTACTGGGCTAGCGGGTTCTACGAGCAGTACTTC; cdr3_aa: CASSYWASGFYEQYF
clone_size: NA; d_call: NA; j_call: TRBJ2-2; v_call: TRBV9; cdr3_nt: TGTGCCAGCAGCGTGAGTCACGCGAACACCGGGGAGCTGTTTTTT; cdr3_aa: CASSVSHANTGELFF
clone_size: NA; d_call: NA; j_call: TRBJ1-4; v_call: TRBV15; cdr3_nt: TGTGCCACCAGCAGAGTCCCCCTCCCCGCAACTAATGAAAAACTGTTTTTT; cdr3_aa: CATSRVPLPATNEKLFF
clone_size: NA; d_call: NA; j_call: TRBJ1-1; v_call: TRBV6-1; cdr3_nt: TGTGCCAGCAGTGTGGACGGCAGGGGCTACACTGAAGCTTTCTTT; cdr3_aa: CASSVDGRGYTEAFF
clone_size: NA; d_call: TRBD2; j_call: TRBJ2-7; v_call: TRBV9; cdr3_nt: TGTGCCAGCAGCCCCCGGGGTCAGGGACTACTCTACGAGCAGTACTTC; cdr3_aa: CASSPRGQGLLYEQYF
clone_size: NA; d_call: TRBD1; j_call: TRBJ1-2; v_call: TRBV7-6; cdr3_nt: TGTGCCAGCAGCCCCGGGACAGGGAGACAAAGCTATGGCTACACCTTC; cdr3_aa: CASSPGTGRQSYGYTF
clone_size: few; d_call: NA; j_call: TRBJ2-3; v_call: TRBV12-5; cdr3_nt: TGTGCTAGTGGTTACGACAGCAGGACAGATACGCAGTATTTT; cdr3_aa: CASGYDSRTDTQYF
clone_size: few; d_call: NA; j_call: TRBJ2-3; v_call: TRBV6-6; cdr3_nt: TGTGCCAGCATAAGCGGGCTAGCTGGCACAGATACGCAGTATTTT; cdr3_aa: CASISGLAGTDTQYF
clone_size: NA; d_call: NA; j_call: TRBJ2-3; v_call: TRBV9; cdr3_nt: TGTGCCAGCAGCGTAGTAGGGGCCCCTAGCACAGATACGCAGTATTTT; cdr3_aa: CASSVVGAPSTDTQYF
clone_size: NA; d_call: NA; j_call: TRBJ1-3; v_call: TRBV7-9; cdr3_nt: TGTGCCAGCAGCTTAGAGGGGGGGAGCTCTGGAAACACCATATATTTT; cdr3_aa: CASSLEGGSSGNTIYF
clone_size: NA; d_call: NA; j_call: TRBJ1-3; v_call: TRBV4-1; cdr3_nt: TGCGCCAGCAGCCAAGATAGTGCCCGGTTCTTCTCTGGAAACACCATATATTTT; cdr3_aa: CASSQDSARFFSGNTIYF
clone_size: NA; d_call: NA; j_call: TRBJ2-2; v_call: TRBV29-1; cdr3_nt: TGCAGCGTTGAAGGCAGGGATCGGACCGGGGAGCTGTTTTTT; cdr3_aa: CSVEGRDRTGELFF
clone_size: NA; d_call: TRBD1; j_call: TRBJ2-5; v_call: TRBV6-5; cdr3_nt: TGTGCCAGCAGTTACCGGGACAGGGGAACGACCCAGTACTTC; cdr3_aa: CASSYRDRGTTQYF
clone_size: NA; d_call: TRBD1; j_call: TRBJ1-3; v_call: TRBV5-4; cdr3_nt: TGTGCCAGCAGCTTGGGACAGGGTTTTGGCGGGCGGAACACCATATATTTT; cdr3_aa: CASSLGQGFGGRNTIYF
clone_size: NA; d_call: NA; j_call: TRBJ1-2; v_call: TRBV15; cdr3_nt: TGTGCCACCAGCAGATACATGGACAGCGACTATGGCTACACCTTC; cdr3_aa: CATSRYMDSDYGYTF
clone_size: NA; d_call: TRBD1; j_call: TRBJ1-5; v_call: TRBV25-1; cdr3_nt: TGTGCCAGCAGTCCGGGACAGGGGAGCAATCAGCCCCAGCATTTT; cdr3_aa: CASSPGQGSNQPQHF
clone_size: NA; d_call: TRBD1; j_call: TRBJ1-1; v_call: TRBV5-6; cdr3_nt: TGTGCCAGCAGCTTTGAATCGACAGGGGGAGACACTGAAGCTTTCTTT; cdr3_aa: CASSFESTGGDTEAFF
clone_size: NA; d_call: TRBD2; j_call: TRBJ2-3; v_call: TRBV19; cdr3_nt: TGTGCCAGTAGACCCCTCGAGGCGGGGGGGGATACGCAGTATTTT; cdr3_aa: CASRPLEAGGDTQYF
clone_size: NA; d_call: NA; j_call: TRBJ1-4; v_call: TRBV15; cdr3_nt: TGTGCCACTTCTCGACTGACTAATGAAAAACTGTTTTTT; cdr3_aa: CATSRLTNEKLFF
clone_size: NA; d_call: TRBD1; j_call: TRBJ1-5; v_call: TRBV6-5; cdr3_nt: TGTGCCAGCAGCCCGACACTACAGGGGACCTCGCATTTT; cdr3_aa: CASSPTLQGTSHF
clone_size: NA; d_call: NA; j_call: TRBJ2-3; v_call: TRBV5-1; cdr3_nt: TGCGCCAGCAGCCTATCCCGGGATACGCAGTATTTT; cdr3_aa: CASSLSRDTQYF
clone_size: NA; d_call: TRBD1; j_call: TRBJ1-1; v_call: TRBV29-1; cdr3_nt: TGCAGCGTCCGGACAGGGGGCTACCACACTGAAGCTTTCTTT; cdr3_aa: CSVRTGGYHTEAFF
clone_size: few; d_call: TRBD1; j_call: TRBJ2-7; v_call: TRBV30; cdr3_nt: TGTGCCTTGGACAGGTCCTACGAGCAGTACTTC; cdr3_aa: CALDRSYEQYF
clone_size: NA; d_call: NA; j_call: TRBJ1-1; v_call: TRBV2; cdr3_nt: TGTGCCAGCAGTGAAGAGCAGGTTCGGAACACTGAAGCTTTCTTT; cdr3_aa: CASSEEQVRNTEAFF
clone_size: NA; d_call: TRBD2; j_call: TRBJ2-2; v_call: TRBV10-1; cdr3_nt: TGCGCCAGCAGTGCGACTAGCGGGAGGCCAAGCGGGGAGCTGTTTTTT; cdr3_aa: CASSATSGRPSGELFF
clone_size: NA; d_call: NA; j_call: TRBJ2-1; v_call: TRBV4-3; cdr3_nt: TGCGCCAGCAGCCAAGAACCCTCTAGCGCGGCCGTCTACAATGAGCAGTTCTTC; cdr3_aa: CASSQEPSSAAVYNEQFF